Below are 8 T cell receptor beta chains sequenced from a single sample in a study of T cells in Graves' hyperthyroidism and ophthalmopathy. RNA transcripts yielded amplified TCR beta CDR3 regions. In the first-round RT-PCR of the TCR CDR3, the HTBI primer set was used. TCRdb re-called the multiplex PCR reads through MiXCR, storing one row per CDR3 protein. The sample carries about 340,000 distinct CDR3 sequences, 21% recorded once. The specimen sequenced was blood. These receptors all come from a woman aged 45 to 65 with Graves' hyperthyroidism.

This clonotype is medium-sized in the sample. This chain uses TRBV7-8 with TRBJ2-3; TRBD1 aligns across 8 bases. This CDR3 spans 14 amino acids. J was trimmed by 0 bases and V by 8 bases; bases with no gene match: 4. Germline V gene lookup returns CDR1 SGHVS and CDR2 FQNEAQ. CDR3 bases: TGTGCCAGCGGAAGACAGGGGAGCACAGATACGCAGTATTTT. Translation gives CASGRQGSTDTQYF.

This clonotype was seen repeatedly, ten times or more. This chain connects TRBV7-2 to TRBJ2-3, with 7 bases lining up with TRBD2. Unmatched junction bases numbered 7, after V lost 5 bases and J lost 2 bases. From germline, CDR1 is SGHTA and CDR2 FQGNSA. The CDR3 spans 15 residues. The CDR3 DNA follows: TGTGCCAGCAGCCAGGGACTATTACCCACAGATACGCAGTATTTT. Its protein is CASSQGLLPTDTQYF.

Only a few counts were recorded for this clonotype. This rearrangement joins TRBV30 to TRBJ2-5, with D possibly being TRBD1 (6 bases). This CDR3 spans 15 amino acids. The ends were cut back, 0 bases at V and 2 bases at J, with 13 bases in the middle. Germline lookup yields CDR1 GTSNPN and CDR2 SVGIG (reference sequence). The CDR3 DNA is TGTGCCTGGAGTGTATGGGGGCCACTTCAAGAGACCCAGTACTTC. Protein product: CAWSVWGPLQETQYF.

In regard to this clonotype: Since a much larger clone is just one base distant, this may be a read error. The rearrangement uses TRBV5-1 and TRBJ2-3; possibly TRBD1 or TRBD2 for D (5 bases each). In germline, CDR1 is SGHRS, CDR2 YFSETQ. V was cut by 8 bases and J by 6 bases, with 22 bases left in between. The CDR3 consists of 15 residues. Here the CDR3 reads CASDLEGSGADTQYF. The CDR3 nucleotides are TGCGCCAGTGACCTCGAAGGATCCGGGGCGGATACGCAGTATTTT.

The chain employs TRBV20-1 and TRBJ2-5, with TRBD1 matching over 7 bases. The CDR3 is made up of 13 amino acids. V lost 6 bases, J lost 3 bases, and 7 bases stayed unmatched. Germline-derived CDR1 and CDR2 are DFQATT and SNEGSKA (reference sequence). As DNA, the CDR3 is TGCAGTGCCCGGGGACAGAGTGAAGAGACCCAGTACTTC. Translated: CSARGQSEETQYF.

This clonotype came up many times. J is TRBJ2-5 and V is TRBV30; the match to TRBD1 covers 9 bases. Germline loops: CDR1 GTSNPN, CDR2 SVGIG (reference sequence). The CDR3 sequence is 14 residues long. Germline trimming cut 3 bases from V and 4 bases from J; bases unmatched to any gene: 6. CDR3 DNA: TGTGCCTGGAGGTACAGGGGGCGCCGAGAGACCCAGTACTTC. This codes for CAWRYRGRRETQYF.

This clonotype was picked up a small number of times. This sequence joins TRBV6-1 and TRBJ1-3; no definite D call. Between the trimmed V and J ends, which lost 2 bases and 0 bases, there was a span of 5 bases. CDR1 is MNHNS, CDR2 SASEGT, per germline. The CDR3 consists of 14 residues. The CDR3 reads CASSELLSGNTIYF. DNA for the CDR3: TGTGCCAGCAGTGAACTTCTCTCTGGAAACACCATATATTTT.

The chain carries TRBV4-1 and TRBJ2-1; D may be TRBD1 (5 bases). Deletions cut 1 base from V and 10 bases from J, with 20 bases between. The germline gives CDR1 MGHRA, CDR2 YSYEKL. The CDR3 covers 16 residues. The CDR3 nucleotides are TGCGCCAGCAGCCAAGTTTGGGTGGGGCCGACAAGAGAGCAGTTCTTC. It is translated as CASSQVWVGPTREQFF.